Below, 5 T cell receptor beta chains from the same sample are listed, as sequenced in a study of CD8 T cells in ankylosing spondylitis. TCRdb recomputed calls from the 5' RACE reads with MiXCR, one row per CDR3 protein. The profile covers roughly 91,000 distinct CDR3 sequences, with about 8.3% appearing a single time and around 10% taken by the ten largest. The sample comprised blood, either unsorted or a sorted T cell fraction (not recorded which). These receptors were collected from a male donor with ankylosing spondylitis or in good health (not recorded which).

This clonotype was seen repeatedly, ten times or more. This chain joins TRBV7-6 and TRBJ2-7; 12 bases line up with TRBD2. This CDR3 has 17 amino acids. J lost 4 bases, V lost 4 bases, and 11 bases had no gene match. The germline gives CDR1 SGHVS, CDR2 FNYEAQ. CDR3: CASSSSLSGLAGYEQYF. For the CDR3, the DNA is TGTGCCAGCAGCTCTTCATTAAGCGGACTAGCGGGGTACGAGCAGTACTTC. The entire variable domain, with the rest obtained from reference TRBV7-6 and TRBJ2-7, is as follows: GAGVSQSPRYKVTKRGQDVALRCDPISGHVSLYWYRQALGQGPEFLTYFNYEAQQDKSGLPNDRFSAERPEGSISTLTIQRTEQRDSAMYRCASSSSLSGLAGYEQYFGPGTRLTVT.

This clonotype was seen at least ten times. The CDR3 reads CASSFRQQEAFF. The CDR3 nucleotides read TGTGCCAGCAGCTTCCGACAGCAAGAAGCTTTCTTT. The chain carries TRBV3-1 and TRBJ1-1; D is possibly TRBD1 (5 bases). CDR1 and CDR2 (germline): LGHDT, YNNKEL (reference sequence). The CDR3 has 12 residues. V dropped 5 bases and J dropped 8 bases, with 12 bases sitting between them.

This clonotype was counted ten times or more. This chain uses TRBV2 with TRBJ2-2; no firm D call. The CDR3 covers 15 residues. The V and J ends lost 4 bases and 4 bases respectively, with 13 bases between them. CDR1 and CDR2 (germline): SNHLY, FYNNEI. The CDR3, as DNA: TGTGCCAGCAGTGGAGTAGGCTCCTCCACCGGGGAGCTGTTTTTT. This codes for CASSGVGSSTGELFF.

This clonotype has ten or more counts. V and J are TRBV7-2 and TRBJ1-4, with 7 bases lining up with TRBD1. Germline V gene data show CDR1 as SGHTA and CDR2 as FQGNSA. V shed 2 bases and J 0 bases; nucleotides not matched to a gene: 15. The CDR3 is 20 residues long. This CDR3 is CASSLSGQTTPHATNEKLFF. The CDR3 bases are TGTGCCAGCAGCTTATCGGGACAGACGACCCCTCATGCAACTAATGAAAAACTGTTTTTT.

The rearrangement joins TRBV7-8 to TRBJ2-3, with 9 bases aligning to TRBD2. J lost 4 bases, V lost 7 bases, and 9 bases had no gene match. The CDR3 length is 15 residues. CDR1 and CDR2 from the germline V gene are SGHVS and FQNEAQ. CDR3 nucleotides: TGTGCCAGCAACTCGGGTAGCGGGAGTGCAGATACGCAGTATTTT. Translating it yields CASNSGSGSADTQYF.